A single T cell receptor (beta chain) is shown here with its context. Its antigen remains unknown. A multiplex PCR was run with 60 Vbeta primers and 13 Jbeta primers. Here immunoSEQ multiplex PCR was the method, and the copy in TCRdb shows in-frame clones only, minus some. The data contain some 120,000 clones, 70% to 80% of them singletons. The sample comes from a study of cytomegalovirus exposure and HLA in healthy donors. Study as a whole: HLA-typed donors were the source of 83 million or so unique TCRs, which an early data release held. Notes on the study in general: It was reported that TCR beta sequences correctly inferred the HLA-A and HLA-B alleles for most subjects. In a later analysis, parvovirus B19, influenza, CMV and Epstein-Barr virus appeared linked to several top co-occurrence clusters.

The sequence was collected from a man aged 35 to 55 in good health and CMV-seronegative. Input material: PBMCs.

The CDR3 bases are TGTGCCTGGAGGACAGGGGTCACCGGGGAGCTGTTTTTT. Translated: CAWRTGVTGELFF. The chain carries TRBV30 and TRBJ2-2; 8 bases fit TRBD1. CDR1 is GTSNPN and CDR2 is SVGIG in the germline V gene (reference sequence). J lost 4 bases, V lost 3 bases, and 1 base had no gene match. The CDR3 consists of 13 residues.